This TCR beta chain was sequenced for a study of lymphopenia after photon versus proton radiotherapy. General study results and limits: Post-nadir diversity loss with photons came from oligoclonal expansion, particularly CD8+ Temra cells. Proton therapy kept repertoires fairly stable, unlike photons, which gained effector/memory cells.

This clone was detected many times. Its antigen is not known. The method was immunoSEQ multiplex PCR; TCRdb's version includes in-frame clones alone and lacks a portion of them. The data show roughly 150,000 clones, approximately 86% seen once. The CDR3 contains 12 residues. Germline V gives CDR1 SGHVS, CDR2 FQNEAQ. The ends were cut back, 2 bases at V and 2 bases at J, with 3 bases in the middle. The rearrangement joins TRBV7-8 to TRBJ1-1; D unresolved. The specimen comprised peripheral blood, sampled from a patient treated with photon-based radiotherapy. This TCR was recovered from a man aged 50 or older with gastric cancer. Written as DNA, the CDR3 is TGTGCCAGCAGCTTAAGTAACACTGAAGCTTTCTTT. Translating it yields CASSLSNTEAFF. Full variable domain (outside the CDR3, taken from reference TRBV7-8 and TRBJ1-1): GAGVSQSPRYKVAKRGQDVALRCDPISGHVSLFWYQQALGQGPEFLTYFQNEAQLDKSGLPSDRFFAERPEGSVSTLKIQRTQQEDSAVYLCASSLSNTEAFFGQGTRLTVV.